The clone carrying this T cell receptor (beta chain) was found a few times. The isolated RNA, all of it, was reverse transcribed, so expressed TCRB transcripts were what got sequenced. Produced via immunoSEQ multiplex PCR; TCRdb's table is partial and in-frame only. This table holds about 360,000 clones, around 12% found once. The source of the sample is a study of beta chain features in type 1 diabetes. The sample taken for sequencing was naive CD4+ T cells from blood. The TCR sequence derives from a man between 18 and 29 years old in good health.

CDR3 sequence (DNA): TGCGCCAGCAGAACGACAGCGAACACTGAAGCTTTCTTT. Amino acids: CASRTTANTEAFF. V usage is TRBV5-1 and J usage is TRBJ1-1; a possible D gene is TRBD1 (5 bases). The V gene's germline CDR1 is SGHRS and CDR2 YFSETQ. CDR3 length equals 13 residues. Trimming removed 5 bases from V and 1 base from J, with 9 bases in between.